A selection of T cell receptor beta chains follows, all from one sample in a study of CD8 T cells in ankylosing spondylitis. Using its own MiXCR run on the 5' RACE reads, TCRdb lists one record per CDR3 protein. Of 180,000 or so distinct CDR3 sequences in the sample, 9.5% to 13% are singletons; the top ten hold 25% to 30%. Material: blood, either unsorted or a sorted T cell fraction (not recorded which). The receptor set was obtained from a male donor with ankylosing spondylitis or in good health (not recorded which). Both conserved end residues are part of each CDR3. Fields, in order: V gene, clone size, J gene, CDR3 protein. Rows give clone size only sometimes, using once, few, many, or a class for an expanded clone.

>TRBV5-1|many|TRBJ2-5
CASSLGFPQETQYF
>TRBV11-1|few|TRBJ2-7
CASSLVGTGLARIYEQYF
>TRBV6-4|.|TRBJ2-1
CASSPEWSYNEQFF
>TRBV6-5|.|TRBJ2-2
CASSYGGLGFSGELFF
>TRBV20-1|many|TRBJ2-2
CSVMRQGRSGELFF
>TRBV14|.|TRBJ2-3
CASSQGAGFATDTQYF
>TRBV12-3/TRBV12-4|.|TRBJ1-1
CASSKGENTEAFF
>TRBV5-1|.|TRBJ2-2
CASSRTLAGTGELFF
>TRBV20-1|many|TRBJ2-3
CSARTGYDTDTQYF
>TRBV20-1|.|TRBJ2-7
CSASSTLLAGDYEQYF
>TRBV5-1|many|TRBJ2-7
CASSLAISGLVRYEQYF
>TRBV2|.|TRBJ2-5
CASSEGEQETQYF
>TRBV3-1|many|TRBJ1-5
CASSQTVGQPQHF
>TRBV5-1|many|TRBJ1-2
CASSPSGDYGYTF
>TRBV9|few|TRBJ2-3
CASSVPSGGTDTQYF
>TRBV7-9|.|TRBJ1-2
CASSLGDRGSYGYTF
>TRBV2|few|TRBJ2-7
CASSRDIYEQYF
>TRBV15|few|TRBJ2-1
CATSSRTSRHNEQFF
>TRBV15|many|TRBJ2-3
CATSRVAGTMSTDTQYF
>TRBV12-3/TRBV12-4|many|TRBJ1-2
CASSLPPGGLYGYTF
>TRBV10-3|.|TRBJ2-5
CAISESGAETQYF
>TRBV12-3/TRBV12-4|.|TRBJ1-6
CASSPQGRNSPLHF
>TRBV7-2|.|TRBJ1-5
CASSLRQGNQPQHF
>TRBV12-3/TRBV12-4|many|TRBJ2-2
CASSLATSGRNTGELFF
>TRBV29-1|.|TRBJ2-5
CSVGLGETQYF
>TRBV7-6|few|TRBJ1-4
CASSLLGGPNEKLFF
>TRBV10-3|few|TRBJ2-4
CAISAPRTSGETGNIQYF
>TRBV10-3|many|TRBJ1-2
CAISELSYGYTF
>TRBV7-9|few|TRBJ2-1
CASSPGQGNNEQFF
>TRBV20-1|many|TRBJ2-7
CSARRGGSYEQYF
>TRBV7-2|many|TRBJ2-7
CASSLWGRGGHEQYF
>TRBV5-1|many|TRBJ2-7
CASSTLAGGDEQYF
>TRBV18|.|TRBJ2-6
CASSRNLRDAIAISGANVLTF
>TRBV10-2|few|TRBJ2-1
CASSELAGGFNEQFF
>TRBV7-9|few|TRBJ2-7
CASSRGGLVTYEQYF
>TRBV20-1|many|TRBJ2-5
CSAQRLGPKGTQYF
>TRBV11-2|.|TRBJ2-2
CASSLRGWGQTGELFF
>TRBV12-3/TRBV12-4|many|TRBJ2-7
CASSFWGGSYEQYF
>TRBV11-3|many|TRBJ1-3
CASSTPGGNTIYF
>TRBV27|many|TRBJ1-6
CASSFALHRAYNSPLHF
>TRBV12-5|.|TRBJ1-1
CASGLGQGAWAFF
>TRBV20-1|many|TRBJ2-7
CSARGGRVYEQYF
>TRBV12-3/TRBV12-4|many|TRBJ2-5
CASSLASGTGLRTANQETQYF
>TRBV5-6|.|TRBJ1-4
CASSLALTAYEKLFF
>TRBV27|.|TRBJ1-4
CASSLGWGDEKLFF
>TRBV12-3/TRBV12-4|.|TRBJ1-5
CASSLGQQNQPQHF
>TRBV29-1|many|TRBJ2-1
CSVDRGRLLANNEQFF
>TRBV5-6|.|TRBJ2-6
CASTVGGANVLTF
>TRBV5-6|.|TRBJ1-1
CASRFSWRGMNTEAFF
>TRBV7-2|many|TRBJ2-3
CASSLRESSTDTQYF
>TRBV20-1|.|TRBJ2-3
CSASESTDTQYF
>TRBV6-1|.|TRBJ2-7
CASSTFPGQASYEQYF
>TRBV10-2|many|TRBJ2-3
CASTLAGEADTQYF
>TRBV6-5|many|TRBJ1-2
CASKGVGYTF
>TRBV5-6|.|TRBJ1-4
CASSLGHGKATNEKLFF